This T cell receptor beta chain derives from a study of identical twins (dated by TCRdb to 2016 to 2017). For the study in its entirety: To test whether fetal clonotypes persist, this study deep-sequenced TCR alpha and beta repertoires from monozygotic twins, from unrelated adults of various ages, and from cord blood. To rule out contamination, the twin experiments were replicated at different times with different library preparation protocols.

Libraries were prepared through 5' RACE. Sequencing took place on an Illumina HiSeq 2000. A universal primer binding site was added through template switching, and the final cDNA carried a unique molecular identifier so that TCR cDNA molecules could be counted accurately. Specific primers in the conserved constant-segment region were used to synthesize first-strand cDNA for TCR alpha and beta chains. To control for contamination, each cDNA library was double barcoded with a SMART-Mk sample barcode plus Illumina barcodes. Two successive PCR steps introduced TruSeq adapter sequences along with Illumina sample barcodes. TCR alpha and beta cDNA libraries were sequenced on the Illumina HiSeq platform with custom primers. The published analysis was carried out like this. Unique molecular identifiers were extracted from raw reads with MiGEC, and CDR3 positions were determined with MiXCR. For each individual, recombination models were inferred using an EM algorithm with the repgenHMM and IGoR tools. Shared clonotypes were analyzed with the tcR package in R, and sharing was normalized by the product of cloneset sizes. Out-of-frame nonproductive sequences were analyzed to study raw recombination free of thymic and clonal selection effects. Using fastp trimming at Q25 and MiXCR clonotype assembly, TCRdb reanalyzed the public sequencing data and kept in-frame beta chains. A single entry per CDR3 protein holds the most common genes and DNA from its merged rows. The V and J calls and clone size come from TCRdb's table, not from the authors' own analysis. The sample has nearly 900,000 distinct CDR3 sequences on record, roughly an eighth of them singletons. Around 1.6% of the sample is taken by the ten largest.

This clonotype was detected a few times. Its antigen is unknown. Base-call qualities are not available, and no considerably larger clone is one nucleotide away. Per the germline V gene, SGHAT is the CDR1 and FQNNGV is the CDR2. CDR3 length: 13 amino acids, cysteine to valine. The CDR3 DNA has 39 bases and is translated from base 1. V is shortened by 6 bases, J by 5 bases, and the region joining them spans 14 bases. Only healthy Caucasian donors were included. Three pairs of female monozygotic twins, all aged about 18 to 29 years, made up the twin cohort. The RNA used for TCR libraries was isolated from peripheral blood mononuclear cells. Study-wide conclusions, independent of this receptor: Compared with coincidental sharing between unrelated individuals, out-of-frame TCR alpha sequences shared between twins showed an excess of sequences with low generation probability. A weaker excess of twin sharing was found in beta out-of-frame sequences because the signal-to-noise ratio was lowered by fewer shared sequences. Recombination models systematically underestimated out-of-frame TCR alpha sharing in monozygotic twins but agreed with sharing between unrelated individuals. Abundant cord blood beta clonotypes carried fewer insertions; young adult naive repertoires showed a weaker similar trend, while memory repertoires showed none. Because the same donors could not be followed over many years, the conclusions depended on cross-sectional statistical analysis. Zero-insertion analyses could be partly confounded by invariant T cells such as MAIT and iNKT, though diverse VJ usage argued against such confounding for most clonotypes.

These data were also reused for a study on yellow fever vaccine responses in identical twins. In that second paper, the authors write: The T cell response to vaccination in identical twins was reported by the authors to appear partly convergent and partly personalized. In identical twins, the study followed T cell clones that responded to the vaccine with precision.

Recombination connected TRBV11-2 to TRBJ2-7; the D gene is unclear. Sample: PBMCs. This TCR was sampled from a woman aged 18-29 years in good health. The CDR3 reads CASRRLGRHEQYV. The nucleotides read TGTGCCAGCAGACGACTCGGAAGACACGAGCAGTACGTC.